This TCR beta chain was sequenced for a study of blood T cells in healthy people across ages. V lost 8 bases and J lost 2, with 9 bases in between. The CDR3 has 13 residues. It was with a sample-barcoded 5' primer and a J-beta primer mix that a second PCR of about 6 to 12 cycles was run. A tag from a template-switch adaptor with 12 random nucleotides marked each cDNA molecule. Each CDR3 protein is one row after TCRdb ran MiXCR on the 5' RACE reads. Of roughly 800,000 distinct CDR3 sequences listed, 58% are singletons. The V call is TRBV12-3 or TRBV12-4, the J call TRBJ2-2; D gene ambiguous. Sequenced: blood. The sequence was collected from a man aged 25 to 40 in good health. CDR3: CASYGSNTGELFF. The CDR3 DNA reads TGTGCCAGCTACGGTTCCAACACCGGGGAGCTGTTTTTT.